This entry lists 19 T cell receptor beta chains sequenced from one sample in a study of graft-versus-host responses after intestinal transplantation. These TCRs' antigens remain unknown. Only in-frame clones appear in the TCRdb table, and some are missing; sequencing was by immunoSEQ multiplex PCR. The table has 60,000 to 80,000 clones, about 92% seen once. The sample consisted of unstimulated CD8+ T cells sorted from spleen or lymph node cells, taken before intestinal transplant. The receptors stem from a human donor who received an intestinal transplant.

The CDR3 sequence: CASTADRANTEAFF. CDR3 in DNA: TGTGCCAGCACCGCCGACAGGGCGAACACTGAAGCTTTCTTT. This sequence joins TRBV6-6 and TRBJ1-1; 7 nucleotides agree with TRBD1. Trimming removed 7 bases from V and 1 base from J; junction bases left unmatched: 6. Per germline, CDR1 MNHNY and CDR2 SVGAGI (reference sequence). The CDR3 covers 14 residues.

Notes on this clone: Sequence at one end of the junction differs from germline and may be a read error. V gene TRBV11-2 combines with J gene TRBJ2-7; the match to TRBD2 covers 12 bases. Germline lookup yields CDR1 SGHAT and CDR2 FQNNGV. The CDR3 sequence is 18 residues long. CDR3 DNA: TGTGTCAGCAGCTTAGTAATGTCTAGCGGGGGGGTTTCCTACGAGCAGTACTTC. Translating it yields CVSSLVMSSGGVSYEQYF.

Only a few counts were recorded for this clone. The rearrangement joins TRBV7-8 to TRBJ2-1, with 10 nucleotides matching TRBD2. After removal of 2 bases from V and 3 bases from J, the junction contained 7 bases not matched to a gene. The CDR3 consists of 17 residues. From germline, CDR1 is SGHVS and CDR2 FQNEAQ. The CDR3 nucleotides are TGTGCCAGCAGCTTACCCGGACTAGCGGAGAACTACAATGAGCAGTTCTTC. Protein: CASSLPGLAENYNEQFF.

In this sample, this clone turned up once. This chain connects TRBV7-3 to TRBJ2-1; 9 bases map to TRBD1. From germline, CDR1 is SGHTA and CDR2 FQGTGA. The length of the CDR3 is 15 residues. Losses at the gene ends were 5 bases for V and 9 bases for J; bases not matched to a gene: 11. CDR3 bases: TGTGCCAGCAGCACCTCCGGACAGGGGTGGAGTGAGCAGTTCTTC. Its protein is CASSTSGQGWSEQFF.

V and J are TRBV9 and TRBJ2-2; 9 nucleotides align to TRBD2. V lost 3 bases and J lost 2; bases outside the gene matches: 14. CDR1 and CDR2 (germline): SGDLS, YYNGEE. The CDR3 is 19 amino acids. Here the CDR3 reads CASSASADVAGDNTGELFF. The CDR3 nucleotides read TGTGCCAGCAGCGCCTCTGCAGATGTAGCGGGGGACAACACCGGGGAGCTGTTTTTT. The complete variable domain, with remaining parts taken from reference TRBV9 and TRBJ2-2, reads DSGVTQTPKHLITATGQRVTLRCSPRSGDLSVYWYQQSLDQGLQFLIQYYNGEERAKGNILERFSAQQFPDLHSELNLSSLELGDSALYFCASSASADVAGDNTGELFFGEGSRLTVL.

The chain recombines TRBV27 with TRBJ1-2; a possible D gene is TRBD1 (5 bases). The CDR3 loop spans 12 amino acids. Germline CDR1 is MNHEY and CDR2 is SMNVEV (reference sequence). V lost 4 bases and J lost 8, with 11 bases in between. CDR3 DNA: TGTGCCAGCAGTTCCCCGACAGTCGGCTACACCTTC. Residues: CASSSPTVGYTF.

This chain connects TRBV25-1 to TRBJ2-7; 7 positions match TRBD2. Trimming cost V 8 bases and J 3 bases; bases outside gene matches: 1. Germline V lookup: CDR1 MGHDK, CDR2 SYGVNS. This CDR3 spans 11 amino acids. Here the CDR3 reads CASGGGYEQYF. CDR3 sequence (DNA): TGTGCCAGCGGGGGGGGCTACGAGCAGTACTTC.

This clone was picked up a small number of times. The V gene is TRBV27, the J gene TRBJ2-2; 10 nucleotides align to TRBD2. Germline CDR1 and CDR2: MNHEY and SMNVEV (reference sequence). The CDR3 length is 16 residues. V gave up 3 bases and J gave up 5 bases; unmatched junction bases: 6. CDR3 sequence: CASSLIIAGGTGELFF. The CDR3 coding sequence is TGTGCCAGCAGTTTGATAATAGCGGGGGGAACCGGGGAGCTGTTTTTT.

The V call is TRBV9, the J call TRBJ1-1, with D possibly being TRBD1 (5 bases). This CDR3 spans 13 amino acids. The V gene's germline CDR1 is SGDLS and CDR2 YYNGEE. V lost 3 bases, J lost 1 base, and 7 bases lay in between. The CDR3 nucleotides read TGTGCCAGCAGCGAGCAGGGGAACACTGAAGCTTTCTTT. Protein sequence: CASSEQGNTEAFF.

The chain uses TRBV29-1 and TRBJ1-1; D not certain. Trimming removed 8 bases from V and 4 bases from J, with 14 bases in between. Germline lookup yields CDR1 SQVTM and CDR2 ANQGSEA. CDR3 length equals 12 residues. The DNA of the CDR3 is TGCAGCCCCATCCCTCCGGGCACTGAAGCTTTCTTT. Translated: CSPIPPGTEAFF.

The CDR3 loop is CASSSQGFGYTF. DNA of the CDR3: TGCGCCAGCAGCTCACAGGGTTTTGGCTACACCTTC. The J gene is TRBJ1-2, the V gene TRBV5-1; tentatively, D is TRBD1 (6 bases). CDR3 length equals 12 residues. Looked up from germline, CDR1 is SGHRS and CDR2 is YFSETQ. The V end was cut by 3 bases, the J end by 7 bases, with 10 bases between.

The V call is TRBV15, the J call TRBJ2-7; no firm D call. V was shortened by 1 base and J by 2 bases, with 6 bases between the two germline ends. Germline CDR1 reads LNHNV; CDR2 reads YYDKDF (reference sequence). The CDR3 runs 13 residues. The CDR3 sequence is CATSRGLTYEQYF. CDR3 DNA sequence: TGTGCCACCAGCAGAGGTCTTACCTACGAGCAGTACTTC.

This clone was observed once. The chain combines TRBV27 with TRBJ2-4; perhaps TRBD2 as D (6 bases). CDR1 and CDR2 (germline): MNHEY, SMNVEV (reference sequence). Deletions cut 10 bases from V and 8 bases from J, with 9 bases between. The CDR3 covers 10 residues. CDR3 loop: CATWRDIQYF. DNA for the CDR3: TGTGCCACCTGGAGGGACATTCAGTACTTC.

V usage is TRBV5-5 and J usage is TRBJ1-1, with TRBD1 as a possible D gene (6 bases). V lost 3 bases and J 1 base, leaving 7 bases between the germline ends. The germline V gene encodes CDR1 SGHKS and CDR2 YYEKEE (reference sequence). The CDR3 extends over 13 amino acids. The CDR3 nucleotides read TGTGCCAGCAGCTGGGACACGAACACTGAAGCTTTCTTT. It encodes CASSWDTNTEAFF. Combining the CDR3 with reference TRBV5-5 and TRBJ1-1 gives the whole variable domain DAGVTQSPTHLIKTRGQQVTLRCSPISGHKSVSWYQQVLGQGPQFIFQYYEKEERGRGNFPDRFSARQFPNYSSELNVNALLLGDSALYLCASSWDTNTEAFFGQGTRLTVV.

This clone was recorded only once. CDR3 nucleotide sequence: TGCAGCGCCAGACAGGGGAACACTGAAGCTTTCTTT. Its protein is CSARQGNTEAFF. This chain uses TRBV29-1 with TRBJ1-1, with 7 bases aligning to TRBD1. J was trimmed by 1 base and V by 7 bases; bases with no gene match: 3. The CDR3 consists of 12 residues. The germline V gene has CDR1 SQVTM and CDR2 ANQGSEA.

This clone was seen a single time. CDR3 region: CASSLAGESTIYF. In DNA, the CDR3 is TGTGCCAGCAGTTTGGCAGGGGAAAGCACCATATATTTT. The gene calls are TRBV28 and TRBJ1-3; possibly TRBD1 for D (6 bases). CDR1 and CDR2 (germline): MDHEN, SYDVKM. V was pared by 3 bases and J by 9 bases, with 12 bases between. The CDR3 length is 13 residues.

The chain links TRBV2 to TRBJ1-2; tentative D call: TRBD1 (5 bases). The CDR3 is 13 residues long. CDR1 and CDR2 (germline): SNHLY, FYNNEI. Trimming stripped 10 bases from V and 0 bases from J, with 12 bases between. The CDR3: CATDSSSNYGYTF. The CDR3, as DNA: TGTGCCACCGACAGCTCTTCTAACTATGGCTACACCTTC.

The CDR3, as DNA: TGTGCCAGCAAGCTAGCGGGGGGGACCGGGGAGCTGTTTTTT. Amino acid sequence: CASKLAGGTGELFF. This chain joins TRBV13 and TRBJ2-2, with 12 nucleotides matching TRBD2. J was trimmed by 5 bases and V by 7 bases; bases with no gene match: 2. CDR3 length equals 14 residues. Germline-derived CDR1 and CDR2 are PRHDT and FYEKMQ (reference sequence).

V is TRBV7-9 and J is TRBJ1-1, with D possibly matching TRBD1 (6 bases). Deletions cut 1 base from V and 2 bases from J, with 11 bases between. Germline CDR1 is SEHNR and CDR2 is FQNEAQ (reference sequence). The CDR3 covers 15 residues. CDR3: CASSLDGQFNTEAFF. CDR3 nucleotide sequence: TGTGCCAGCAGCTTAGACGGACAGTTTAACACTGAAGCTTTCTTT.